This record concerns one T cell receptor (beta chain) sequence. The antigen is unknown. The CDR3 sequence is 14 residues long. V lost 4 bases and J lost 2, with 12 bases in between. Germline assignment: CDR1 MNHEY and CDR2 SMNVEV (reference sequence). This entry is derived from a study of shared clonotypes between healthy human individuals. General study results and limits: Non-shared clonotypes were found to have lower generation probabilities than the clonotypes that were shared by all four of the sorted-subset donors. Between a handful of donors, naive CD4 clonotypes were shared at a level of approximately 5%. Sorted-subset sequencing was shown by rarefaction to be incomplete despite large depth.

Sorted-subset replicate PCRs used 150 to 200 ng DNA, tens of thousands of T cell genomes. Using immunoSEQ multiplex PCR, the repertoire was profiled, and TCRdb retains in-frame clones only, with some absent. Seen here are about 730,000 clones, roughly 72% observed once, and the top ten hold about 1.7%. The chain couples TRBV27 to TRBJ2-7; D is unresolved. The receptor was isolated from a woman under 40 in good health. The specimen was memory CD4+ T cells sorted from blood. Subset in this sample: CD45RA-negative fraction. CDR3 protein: CASSSATSTYEQYF. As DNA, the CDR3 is TGTGCCAGCAGTTCAGCGACAAGTACCTACGAGCAGTACTTC.